These T cell receptor beta chains were read from a single sample in a study of blood T cell repertoires in COVID-19. Only in-frame clones appear in the TCRdb table, and some are missing; sequencing was by immunoSEQ multiplex PCR. The data contain about 340,000 clones, just over 85% of them singletons. The specimen sequenced was PBMCs or T cells enriched from blood (not recorded which). The receptor set was obtained from a woman aged 40 to 49 with acute COVID-19. Both conserved end residues are part of each CDR3. Each record gives: V gene, clone size, J gene, D gene, CDR3 protein, CDR3 DNA. The D gene is left open where the match is weak. Clone size is not always given. Where it is, it says once, few, many or a class for expanded clones.

TRBV1	few	TRBJ2-5	.	CTSSQGFPSGSLQETQYF	TGCACCAGCAGCCAAGGGTTCCCCAGCGGGAGCCTTCAAGAGACCCAGTACTTC
TRBV2	.	TRBJ2-7	TRBD2	CASTGGSYEQYF	TGTGCCAGCACCGGGGGGTCCTACGAGCAGTACTTC
TRBV7-6	.	TRBJ2-2	.	CASTSTPSGTGELFF	TGTGCCAGCACCTCAACCCCTTCGGGCACCGGGGAGCTGTTTTTT
TRBV5-1	.	TRBJ1-1	.	CASSPPGTGSYTEAFF	TGCGCCAGCAGCCCGCCCGGGACTGGCTCATACACTGAAGCTTTCTTT
TRBV7-2	.	TRBJ2-7	TRBD1	CASSFQDRASYEQYF	TGTGCCAGCAGCTTCCAGGACAGGGCCTCCTACGAGCAGTACTTC
TRBV5-4	.	TRBJ2-5	TRBD1	CASTQTGTETQYF	TGTGCCAGCACCCAGACAGGGACGGAGACCCAGTACTTC
TRBV29-1	few	TRBJ1-2	.	CSVESILREGPYTF	TGCAGCGTTGAAAGCATACTCAGGGAAGGACCCTACACCTTC
TRBV7-3	.	TRBJ2-2	.	CASSFKTGELFF	TGTGCCAGCAGCTTTAAAACCGGGGAGCTGTTTTTT
TRBV10-3	.	TRBJ2-1	TRBD2	CASTPTSGSLDEQFF	TGTGCCTCGACCCCGACTAGCGGGAGTCTGGATGAGCAGTTCTTC
TRBV7-2	.	TRBJ1-2	.	CASHGSANYGYTF	TGTGCCAGCCACGGGTCGGCTAACTATGGCTACACCTTC
TRBV28	once	TRBJ1-5	TRBD1	CASSLGGTGFQPQHF	TGTGCCAGCAGTTTAGGTGGGACAGGGTTTCAGCCCCAGCATTTT
TRBV11-2	.	TRBJ1-2	TRBD1	CASSVFQGTVNLYGYTF	TGTGCCAGCAGCGTATTCCAGGGGACAGTTAATCTCTATGGCTACACCTTC
TRBV4-2	.	TRBJ2-2	.	CASSQDAGRGNTGELFF	TGTGCCAGCAGCCAAGATGCGGGGCGGGGGAACACCGGGGAGCTGTTTTTT
TRBV3-1/TRBV3-2	.	TRBJ2-3	.	CASSPTSGSTDTQYF	TGTGCCAGCAGCCCCACGTCGGGAAGCACAGATACGCAGTATTTT
TRBV3-1/TRBV3-2	.	TRBJ1-6	TRBD1	CASSHSDRENSPLHF	TGTGCCAGCAGCCATTCGGACAGGGAGAATTCACCCCTCCACTTT
TRBV24-1	.	TRBJ2-7	.	CATSDPHRTYEQYF	TGTGCCACCAGTGACCCCCACAGAACCTACGAGCAGTACTTC
TRBV11-2	.	TRBJ2-1	TRBD1	CASSLRGQGAIGSYNEQFF	TGTGCCAGCAGCTTACGAGGACAGGGGGCCATCGGTTCCTACAATGAGCAGTTCTTC
TRBV28	.	TRBJ1-6	TRBD1	CASKRTGTGGGINSPLHF	TGTGCCAGCAAAAGAACCGGGACAGGAGGAGGTATTAATTCACCCCTCCACTTT
TRBV6-6	.	TRBJ2-7	.	CASSLGGKTYEQYF	TGTGCCAGCAGCCTCGGAGGCAAAACCTACGAGCAGTACTTC
TRBV4-3	.	TRBJ2-4	TRBD2	CASSQGVAGGPSGKNIQYF	TGCGCCAGCAGCCAAGGGGTAGCGGGGGGGCCGAGTGGCAAAAACATTCAGTACTTC
TRBV7-2	.	TRBJ2-5	.	CASSLQGVAGPNDF	TGTGCCAGCAGCTTACAGGGGGTAGCGGGGCCGAATGACTTC
TRBV5-1	.	TRBJ2-4	TRBD1	CASSLLVTGAKNIQYF	TGCGCCAGCAGCTTGCTGGTGACAGGGGCCAAAAACATTCAGTACTTC
TRBV18	once	TRBJ2-1	.	CASSLLPDNEQFF	TGTGCCAGCTCACTTTTACCGGACAATGAGCAGTTCTTC
TRBV5-1	once	TRBJ2-1	.	CASSFQGDPSYNEQFF	TGCGCCAGCAGCTTCCAGGGCGACCCATCCTACAATGAGCAGTTCTTC
TRBV27	once	TRBJ2-7	TRBD1	CASSFKGGPTYEQYF	TGTGCCAGCAGTTTCAAAGGGGGCCCTACCTACGAGCAGTACTTC
TRBV7-8	.	TRBJ2-5	.	CASSSGVQETQYF	TGTGCCAGCAGCTCGGGGGTACAAGAGACCCAGTACTTC
TRBV18	few	TRBJ1-1	.	CASSPPGEANTEAFF	TGTGCCAGCTCACCACCAGGGGAGGCTAACACTGAAGCTTTCTTT
TRBV19	.	TRBJ2-1	.	CASSISLGSYNEQFF	TGTGCCAGTAGTATTAGTCTAGGTTCCTACAATGAGCAGTTCTTC
TRBV12-3/TRBV12-4	few	TRBJ1-1	.	CASSFQINTEAFF	TGTGCCAGCAGTTTTCAGATTAACACTGAAGCTTTCTTT
TRBV19	.	TRBJ2-1	TRBD1	CASSIRGNNEQFF	TGTGCCAGTAGTATCAGGGGGAACAATGAGCAGTTCTTC
TRBV27	.	TRBJ2-5	.	CASSFSSGIPETQYF	TGTGCCAGCAGTTTCTCCTCGGGGATCCCAGAGACCCAGTACTTC
TRBV4-1	.	TRBJ1-4	.	CASRKQGLGEKLFF	TGCGCCAGCAGGAAACAGGGTCTGGGTGAAAAACTGTTTTTT
TRBV28	.	TRBJ1-4	.	CASGTNEKLFF	TGTGCCAGCGGCACTAATGAAAAACTGTTTTTT
TRBV7-2	.	TRBJ2-4	TRBD1	CASSLTGGIKNIQYF	TGTGCCAGCAGCTTAACAGGGGGGATCAAAAACATTCAGTACTTC
TRBV7-3	.	TRBJ2-3	TRBD2	CASSLRGGAYTDTQYF	TGTGCCAGCAGCTTAAGGGGGGGAGCCTACACAGATACGCAGTATTTT
TRBV5-6	.	TRBJ1-1	.	CASTLGALNTEAFF	TGTGCCAGCACCCTGGGGGCCTTGAACACTGAAGCTTTCTTT
TRBV11-3	.	TRBJ2-3	.	CASSPSWGEDTQYF	TGTGCCAGCAGCCCCTCCTGGGGGGAAGATACGCAGTATTTT
TRBV27	.	TRBJ1-6	.	CASSLDFRKGSSYNSPLHF	TGTGCCAGCAGTTTAGACTTCCGCAAAGGGAGCTCCTATAATTCACCCCTCCACTTT
TRBV19	.	TRBJ1-2	TRBD1	CASSIGTGDGYTF	TGTGCCAGTAGTATCGGGACAGGGGATGGCTACACCTTC
TRBV3-1/TRBV3-2	once	TRBJ2-7	TRBD1	CASSPGQGAWSEQYF	TGTGCCAGCAGTCCCGGACAGGGTGCTTGGTCCGAGCAGTACTTC
TRBV18	.	TRBJ1-1	TRBD1	CASSPGQGAAFF	TGTGCCAGCTCCCCGGGTCAGGGGGCAGCTTTCTTT
TRBV12-3/TRBV12-4	.	TRBJ1-2	TRBD1	CASSPGQENGYTF	TGTGCCAGCAGTCCGGGACAGGAGAATGGCTACACCTTC
TRBV5-1	.	TRBJ2-1	TRBD1	CASSSQGVRYNEQFF	TGCGCCAGCAGCTCCCAGGGGGTCAGGTACAATGAGCAGTTCTTC
TRBV18	once	TRBJ1-1	TRBD1	CASSPGTANTEAFF	TGTGCCAGCTCACCCGGGACAGCGAACACTGAAGCTTTCTTT
TRBV11-3	.	TRBJ2-1	TRBD2	CASSLGSGIRDEQFF	TGTGCCAGCAGCTTAGGTAGCGGGATACGCGATGAGCAGTTCTTC
TRBV28	.	TRBJ1-1	TRBD1	CASSSAGTGVNGAFF	TGTGCCAGCAGCTCCGCCGGGACAGGGGTGAATGGAGCTTTCTTT
TRBV5-4	.	TRBJ2-2	TRBD2	CASSAGTSGGARNTGELFF	TGTGCCAGCAGCGCCGGGACTAGCGGGGGGGCCAGGAACACCGGGGAGCTGTTTTTT
TRBV6-1	.	TRBJ1-4	.	CASSENPRFNEKLFF	TGTGCCAGCAGTGAAAACCCCCGGTTTAATGAAAAACTGTTTTTT
TRBV5-1	few	TRBJ1-1	TRBD1	CASSLDRGGTDTEAFF	TGCGCCAGCAGCTTGGACAGGGGGGGCACTGACACTGAAGCTTTCTTT
TRBV19	.	TRBJ1-1	.	CASSRREAEAFF	TGTGCCAGTAGTAGAAGGGAGGCTGAAGCTTTCTTT
TRBV6-1	.	TRBJ2-7	.	CASSEATTVTPYEQYF	TGTGCCAGCAGTGAAGCTACGACAGTTACTCCTTACGAGCAGTACTTC